This TCR beta chain was recovered during a study of T cell responses to AZD1222 COVID-19 vaccine. Overall study findings and caveats: Across spike, vaccine-associated CD4 TCRs were found, dominant at 160-218 and 743-854. Increased Spike-specific TCR breadth and depth were observed after two AZD1222 doses. The sample set comprised mostly white British donors with more females, and clonal diversity was possibly underestimated. A reported finding is that nearly half of spike-specific TCRs target unmutated variant regions.

Remarks on this clone: Its antigen is not known.

TCRdb keeps only in-frame clones here, not all; method: immunoSEQ multiplex PCR. The table has roughly 130,000 clones, 92% seen once; the top ten hold about 2.1%. Per germline, CDR1 MNHNS and CDR2 SASEGT. The ends were cut back, 1 base at V and 8 bases at J, with 14 bases in the middle. The CDR3 spans 14 residues. The chain joins TRBV6-1 to TRBJ1-2; tentative D call: TRBD1 (6 bases). This TCR was recovered from an adult in good health. The sample here was peripheral blood, taken on day 0 of AZD1222 vaccination. CDR3: CASSEGTELWGYTF. The DNA of the CDR3 is TGTGCCAGCAGTGAAGGGACAGAACTATGGGGCTACACCTTC.